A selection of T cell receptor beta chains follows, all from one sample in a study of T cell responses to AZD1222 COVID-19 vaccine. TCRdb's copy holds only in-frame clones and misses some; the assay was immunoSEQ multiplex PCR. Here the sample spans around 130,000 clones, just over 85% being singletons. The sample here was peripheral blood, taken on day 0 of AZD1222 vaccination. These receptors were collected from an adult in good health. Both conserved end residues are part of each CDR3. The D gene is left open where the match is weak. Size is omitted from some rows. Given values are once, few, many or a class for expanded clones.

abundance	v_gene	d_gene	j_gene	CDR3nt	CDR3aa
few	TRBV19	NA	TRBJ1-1	TGTGCCAGTAGTCCGAGGACGTGGGGCACTGAAGCTTTCTTT	CASSPRTWGTEAFF
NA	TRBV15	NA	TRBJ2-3	TGTGCCACCAGCAGAGATCCCCCCCCAGATACGCAGTATTTT	CATSRDPPPDTQYF
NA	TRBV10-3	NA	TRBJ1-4	TGTGCCGCCGCGAAGGGCAGGGGAACACCTAATGAAAAACTGTTTTTT	CAAAKGRGTPNEKLFF
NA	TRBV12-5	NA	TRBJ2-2	TGTGCTAGTGGTTTGGGGGCAGGGAGGACCGGGGAGCTGTTTTTT	CASGLGAGRTGELFF
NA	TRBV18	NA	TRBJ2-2	TGTGCCAGCTCGCGGGACTCAATCACCGGGGAGCTGTTTTTT	CASSRDSITGELFF
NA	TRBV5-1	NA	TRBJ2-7	TGCGCCAGCAGCTTGGCCGGGGGAAGCTCCTACGAGCAGTACTTC	CASSLAGGSSYEQYF
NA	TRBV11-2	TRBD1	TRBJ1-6	TGTGCCAGCAGCTTCTTGAAACCGGGACAGGTTGATAATTCACCCCTCCACTTT	CASSFLKPGQVDNSPLHF
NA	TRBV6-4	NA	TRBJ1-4	TGTGCCAGCAGTGCACTACAGGGTAGAAATGAAAAACTGTTTTTT	CASSALQGRNEKLFF
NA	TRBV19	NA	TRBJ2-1	TGTGCCAGTAGTGGTCGGGCGGGGACTTACAATGAGCAGTTCTTC	CASSGRAGTYNEQFF
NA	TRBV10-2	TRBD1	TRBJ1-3	TGCGCCAGCAGGGGGACAGGCTTTGTAGACACCATATATTTT	CASRGTGFVDTIYF
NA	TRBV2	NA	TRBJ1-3	TGTGCCAGCAGTGATGGGCAGGGAGAATACACCATATATTTT	CASSDGQGEYTIYF
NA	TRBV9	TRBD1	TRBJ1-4	TGTGCCAGCAGCGTAGCCCGCGGGACAGCACATGAAAAACTGTTTTTT	CASSVARGTAHEKLFF
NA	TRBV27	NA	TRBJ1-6	TGTGCCAGCAGGGGCAGCTCCTATAATTCACCCCTCCACTTT	CASRGSSYNSPLHF
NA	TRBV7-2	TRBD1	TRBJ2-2	TGTGCCAGCAGTTATACAGGGGGCTTCACCGGGGAGCTGTTTTTT	CASSYTGGFTGELFF
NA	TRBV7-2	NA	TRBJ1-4	TGTGCCAGCAGCTCCGCCCAGGGGTTTGGGGAAAAACTGTTTTTT	CASSSAQGFGEKLFF
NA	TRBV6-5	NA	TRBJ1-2	TGTGCCAGCTTAGCTAACTATGGCTACACCTTC	CASLANYGYTF
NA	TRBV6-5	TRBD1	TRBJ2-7	TGTGCCAGCAGTTCGGGCAGGGGGTACTACGAGCAGTACTTC	CASSSGRGYYEQYF
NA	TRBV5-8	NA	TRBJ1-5	TGTGCCAGCAGCTTGGCCTGGCAACTCAATCAGCCCCAGCATTTT	CASSLAWQLNQPQHF
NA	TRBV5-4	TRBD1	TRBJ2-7	TGTGCCAGCAGCTTGGCAGGGGGCGGATTATCCTACGAGCAGTACTTC	CASSLAGGGLSYEQYF
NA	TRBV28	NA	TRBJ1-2	TGTGCCAGCAGGACCCTTGGAAATTCCTACTATGGCTACACCTTC	CASRTLGNSYYGYTF
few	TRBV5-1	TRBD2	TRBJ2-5	TGCGCCAGCAGCGAGGTGCTAGCGGGTTTCGGTGAGACCCAGTACTTC	CASSEVLAGFGETQYF
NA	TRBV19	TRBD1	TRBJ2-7	TGTGCCAGTAGTGCGGCCGGGACAGCAACCTACGAGCAGTACTTC	CASSAAGTATYEQYF
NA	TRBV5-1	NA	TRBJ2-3	TGCGCCAGCAGCTTGGGACAAACTAGCACAGATACGCAGTATTTT	CASSLGQTSTDTQYF
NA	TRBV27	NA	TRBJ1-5	TGTGCCAGCAGCACCTTTGGGAGCAATCAGCCCCAGCATTTT	CASSTFGSNQPQHF
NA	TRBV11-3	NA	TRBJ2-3	TGTGCCAGCAGCCCCTCCGGGACTCACAGCACAGATACGCAGTATTTT	CASSPSGTHSTDTQYF
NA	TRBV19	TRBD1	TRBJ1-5	TGTGCCAGTAGCCCAGGGGGTTTGAGGCAGCCCCAGCATTTT	CASSPGGLRQPQHF
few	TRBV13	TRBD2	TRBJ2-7	TGTGCCAGCAGCCGGACTAGCGGGAACTCCTACGAGCAGTACTTC	CASSRTSGNSYEQYF
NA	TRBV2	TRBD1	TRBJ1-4	TGTGCCAGCAGTGCGGACAGGGGTACTAATGAAAAACTGTTTTTT	CASSADRGTNEKLFF
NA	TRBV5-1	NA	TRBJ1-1	TGCGCCAGCAGCTTCGGGCAGAGCACTGAAGCTTTCTTT	CASSFGQSTEAFF
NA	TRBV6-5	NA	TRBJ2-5	TGTGCCAGCAGTTACTCCTGGGGGATCGGCGAGACCCAGTACTTC	CASSYSWGIGETQYF
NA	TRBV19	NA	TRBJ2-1	TGTGCCAGTAGTCGACTTAACTACAATGAGCAGTTCTTC	CASSRLNYNEQFF
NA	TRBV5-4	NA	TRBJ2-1	TGTGCCAGCAGCTTGTATGCGGGGAATGAGCAGTTCTTC	CASSLYAGNEQFF
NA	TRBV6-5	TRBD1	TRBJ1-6	TGTGCCAGCAGACTGGGACAGGGGGATCTTTCACCCCTCCACTTT	CASRLGQGDLSPLHF
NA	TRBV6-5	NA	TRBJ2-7	TGTGCCAGCAGTTACTCGAAATCAGGGTCCGAGCAGTACTTC	CASSYSKSGSEQYF
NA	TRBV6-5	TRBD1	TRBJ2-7	TGTGCCAGCAGCCTACAGGGGGCGTACGAGCAGTACTTC	CASSLQGAYEQYF
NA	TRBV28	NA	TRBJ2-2	TGTGCCAGCAGACCCGGGAAATTCGCGAACACCGGGGAGCTGTTTTTT	CASRPGKFANTGELFF
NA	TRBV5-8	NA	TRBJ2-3	TGTGCCAGCAGCCGCCGCACAGATACGCAGTATTTT	CASSRRTDTQYF
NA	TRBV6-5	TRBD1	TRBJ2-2	TGTGCCAGCACCTCGACAGGGGGCTACACCGGGGAGCTGTTTTTT	CASTSTGGYTGELFF
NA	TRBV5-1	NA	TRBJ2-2	TGCGCCAGCAGCTTGGCCGAGGCATCCTTAAACACCGGGGAGCTGTTTTTT	CASSLAEASLNTGELFF
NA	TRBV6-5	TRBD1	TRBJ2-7	TGTGCCAGCGGGCCTCCGGGACAGGGTTTAGAGCAGTACTTC	CASGPPGQGLEQYF
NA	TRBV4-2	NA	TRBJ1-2	TGTGCCAGCATGCAAGGACGCGGCTACACCTTC	CASMQGRGYTF
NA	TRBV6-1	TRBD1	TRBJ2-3	TGTGCCAGCAGTGAAAGGGACAGGGTTGGCACAGATACGCAGTATTTT	CASSERDRVGTDTQYF
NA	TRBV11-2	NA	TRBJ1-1	TGTGCCAGCAGCTTAGAGGGGGTGGGCACTGAAGCTTTCTTT	CASSLEGVGTEAFF
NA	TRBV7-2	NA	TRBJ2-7	TGTGCCAGCAGCCGAGTAGGGGCCTGGGAGCAGTACTTC	CASSRVGAWEQYF
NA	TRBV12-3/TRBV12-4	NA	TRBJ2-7	TGTGCCAGCAGTCCCAGGGACGAGCAGTACTTC	CASSPRDEQYF